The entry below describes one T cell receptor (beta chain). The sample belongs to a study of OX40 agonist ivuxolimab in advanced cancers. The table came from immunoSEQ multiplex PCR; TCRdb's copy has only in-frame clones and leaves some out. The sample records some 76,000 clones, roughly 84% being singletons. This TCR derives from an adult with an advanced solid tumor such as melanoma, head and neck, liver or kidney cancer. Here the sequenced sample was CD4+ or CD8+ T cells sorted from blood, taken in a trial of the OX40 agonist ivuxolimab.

The CDR3 loop reads CASSIGEGRKQYF. The CDR3, as DNA: TGTGCCAGCAGTATTGGTGAGGGTAGGAAGCAGTACTTC. V gene TRBV27 combines with J gene TRBJ2-7; a possible D gene is TRBD2 (5 bases). Germline-derived CDR1 and CDR2 are MNHEY and SMNVEV (reference sequence). CDR3 length: 13 residues. Trimming shortened V by 5 bases and J by 8 bases, and 16 bases separated the two germline ends.